The 15 T cell receptor beta chains reported below all come from one sample, sequenced in a study of T cells after yellow fever vaccination. TCRdb ran MiXCR on the 5' RACE reads and lists one entry per CDR3 protein. The sample holds over 85,000 distinct CDR3 sequences, about 8.8% seen once. Sequencing used CD8+ T cells not binding an NS4B(214-222) dextramer, sorted from PBMCs, obtained approximately 15 days after the first yellow fever vaccination. These receptors originate from a man between 18 and 35 years old who received the YFV17D yellow fever vaccine.

This chain uses TRBV19 with TRBJ2-3; D call uncertain. V lost 5 bases to trimming and J lost 2 bases, with 8 bases between them. Germline CDR1 and CDR2: LNHDA and SQIVND (reference sequence). The CDR3 is 13 amino acids. CDR3 sequence (DNA): TGTGCCAGTAGTTTCCAGGCCACAGATACGCAGTATTTT. Translated: CASSFQATDTQYF.

The chain is built from TRBV10-3 and TRBJ2-1, with 7 bases fitting TRBD2. The germline gives CDR1 ENHRY, CDR2 SYGVKD. The J segment lost 9 bases and the V segment lost 0 bases, leaving 14 bases of the junction unmatched. CDR3 length: 17 amino acids. The CDR3 sequence is CAISESGTTIPIGEQFF. CDR3 in DNA: TGTGCCATCAGTGAGTCAGGGACTACCATACCAATCGGTGAGCAGTTCTTC.

This clonotype was observed a handful of times. The V and J genes are TRBV3-1 and TRBJ2-2; 8 bases match TRBD2. Per the germline V gene, CDR1 is LGHDT and CDR2 is YNNKEL (reference sequence). Losses at the gene ends were 4 bases for V and 3 bases for J; bases not matched to a gene: 7. The CDR3 contains 16 residues. The CDR3 coding sequence is TGTGCCAGCAGCCCCAGCGGGGGAGACGACACCGGGGAGCTGTTTTTT. As protein: CASSPSGGDDTGELFF.

The chain is built from TRBV5-1 and TRBJ1-1, with 7 bases fitting TRBD1. The V gene's germline CDR1 is SGHRS and CDR2 YFSETQ. V was pared by 2 bases and J by 1 base, with 2 bases of the junction left unmatched. The CDR3 extends over 14 amino acids. CDR3 nucleotides: TGCGCCAGCAGCTTCCGGACAGGGAACACTGAAGCTTTCTTT. Translating it yields CASSFRTGNTEAFF.

The sample holds many counts of this clonotype. The V gene is TRBV27, the J gene TRBJ2-7, with D possibly being TRBD2 (5 bases). This CDR3 is 14 amino acids long. CDR1 is MNHEY and CDR2 is SMNVEV in the germline V gene (reference sequence). V lost 0 bases, J lost 7 bases, and 13 bases lay in between. The CDR3 reads CASSLSSAGPEQYV. The CDR3 nucleotides are TGTGCCAGCAGTTTATCGTCCGCGGGTCCAGAGCAGTACGTC.

This clonotype was seen only a few times. V gene TRBV10-3 combines with J gene TRBJ2-7, with TRBD1 identical over 7 bases. The CDR3 length is 14 residues. Germline loops: CDR1 ENHRY, CDR2 SYGVKD. V lost 7 bases to trimming and J lost 5 bases; unmatched junction nucleotides: 11. CDR3 amino acids: CAINNAQGDDEQYF. The CDR3 DNA reads TGTGCCATCAACAACGCGCAGGGGGACGACGAGCAGTACTTC.

V gene TRBV7-9 combines with J gene TRBJ1-1, with D possibly TRBD1 on 6 matching bases. Germline CDR1 and CDR2: SEHNR and FQNEAQ (reference sequence). The CDR3 length is 13 residues. The germline V and J ends were trimmed by 5 bases and 4 bases, with 11 bases remaining between them. CDR3 sequence: CASSPRGRTEAFF. CDR3 bases: TGTGCCAGCAGCCCCAGGGGACGCACTGAAGCTTTCTTT.

This clonotype occurred many times. The V gene is TRBV29-1, the J gene TRBJ1-1, with no clear D. CDR3 length: 12 residues. The V and J ends lost 4 bases and 0 bases respectively, with 6 bases between them. From germline, CDR1 is SQVTM and CDR2 ANQGSEA. Here the CDR3 DNA reads TGCAGCGTTGGGAGCATGAACACTGAAGCTTTCTTT. Amino acid sequence: CSVGSMNTEAFF. The complete variable domain, with remaining parts taken from reference TRBV29-1 and TRBJ1-1, reads SAVISQKPSRDICQRGTSLTIQCQVDSQVTMMFWYRQQPGQSLTLIATANQGSEATYESGFVIDKFPISRPNLTFSTLTVSNMSPEDSSIYLCSVGSMNTEAFFGQGTRLTVV.

The chain has TRBV4-1 and TRBJ2-5, with a weak D call TRBD2 (6 bases). The V gene's germline CDR1 is MGHRA and CDR2 YSYEKL. CDR3 length: 14 amino acids. Trimming shortened V by 4 bases and J by 2 bases, and 11 bases separated the two germline ends. The CDR3, as DNA: TGCGCCAGCAGCCCAATTGGGGGGCAAGAGACCCAGTACTTC. Encoded protein: CASSPIGGQETQYF.

This clonotype was detected many times. This chain joins TRBV29-1 and TRBJ2-1; TRBD2 aligns across 8 bases. The CDR3 length is 14 residues. The V gene end was trimmed by 3 bases and the J gene end by 7 bases; junction bases not matched to a gene: 8. CDR1 SQVTM and CDR2 ANQGSEA come from the germline V gene. The CDR3 spells CSVDPFGGDNEQFF. The CDR3 DNA sequence: TGCAGCGTTGACCCCTTCGGGGGGGATAATGAGCAGTTCTTC.

Comment on this clonotype: Just one base apart from a much larger clone, this may be a read error. The gene calls are TRBV12-3 or TRBV12-4 and TRBJ2-7; maybe TRBD1 (7 bases). The CDR3 has 12 amino acids. The CDR3 region is CSSRGDTREQYF. The CDR3 nucleotides read TGTTCCAGCAGGGGGGATACCCGCGAGCAGTACTTC.

This clonotype came up a few times. The chain uses TRBV5-5 and TRBJ1-5, with D perhaps matching TRBD1 (5 bases). Germline lookup yields CDR1 SGHKS and CDR2 YYEKEE (reference sequence). The V gene lost 2 bases and the J gene lost 2 bases, with 11 bases spanning the gap. The CDR3 loop spans 15 amino acids. The CDR3 loop is CASSFSLGGNQPQHF. DNA for the CDR3: TGTGCCAGCAGCTTCTCTTTGGGGGGCAATCAGCCCCAGCATTTT. The full variable domain, completed using reference TRBV5-5 and TRBJ1-5, is DAGVTQSPTHLIKTRGQQVTLRCSPISGHKSVSWYQQVLGQGPQFIFQYYEKEERGRGNFPDRFSARQFPNYSSELNVNALLLGDSALYLCASSFSLGGNQPQHFGDGTRLSIL.

V gene TRBV5-1 combines with J gene TRBJ2-7, with 11 bases matching TRBD1. The CDR3 is 14 amino acids. The germline CDR1 and CDR2 sequences are SGHRS and YFSETQ. The trim removed 2 bases at V and 4 bases at J, leaving 2 bases unmatched. For the CDR3, the DNA is TGCGCCAGCAGCTTCGGGACAGGGGGGTACGAGCAGTACGTC. Its translation: CASSFGTGGYEQYV.

As for this clonotype: The junction differs from germline at one of its ends, possibly a read error. This chain links TRBV15 with TRBJ2-4; weak D call: TRBD1 (6 bases). Germline V gene data show CDR1 as LNHNV and CDR2 as YYDKDF (reference sequence). This CDR3 comprises 16 residues. The CDR3 is CATSSRDITAKNIKYF. The DNA of the CDR3 is TGTGCCACCAGCAGCCGGGACATTACAGCCAAAAACATTAAGTACTTC. Full variable domain (outside the CDR3, taken from reference TRBV15 and TRBJ2-4): DAMVIQNPRYQVTQFGKPVTLSCSQTLNHNVMYWYQQKSSQAPKLLFHYYDKDFNNEADTPDNFQSRRPNTSFCFLDIRSPGLGDTAMYLCATSSRDITAKNIKYFGAGTRLSVL.

This clonotype was picked up many times. The genes are TRBV9 and TRBJ1-1; 8 bases align to TRBD1. The CDR3 runs 17 residues. After removal of 5 bases from V and 7 bases from J, the junction contained 19 bases not matched to a gene. The germline CDR1 and CDR2 sequences are SGDLS and YYNGEE. CDR3 protein: CASSPEGSGGQGLEAFF. DNA for the CDR3: TGTGCCAGCAGTCCAGAGGGATCGGGAGGACAGGGCCTTGAAGCTTTCTTT.